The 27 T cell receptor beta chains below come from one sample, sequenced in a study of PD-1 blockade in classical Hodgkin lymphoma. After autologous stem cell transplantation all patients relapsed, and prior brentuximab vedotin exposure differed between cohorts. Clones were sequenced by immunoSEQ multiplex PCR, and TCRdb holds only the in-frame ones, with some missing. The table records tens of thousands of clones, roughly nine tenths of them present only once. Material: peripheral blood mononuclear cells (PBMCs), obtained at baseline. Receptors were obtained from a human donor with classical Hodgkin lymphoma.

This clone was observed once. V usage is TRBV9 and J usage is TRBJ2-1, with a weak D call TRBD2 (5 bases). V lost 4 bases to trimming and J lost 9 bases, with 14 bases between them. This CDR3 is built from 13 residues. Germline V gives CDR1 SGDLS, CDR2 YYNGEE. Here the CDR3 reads CASSLGLGAEQFF. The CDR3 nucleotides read TGTGCCAGCAGCTTGGGGTTGGGAGCTGAGCAGTTCTTC.

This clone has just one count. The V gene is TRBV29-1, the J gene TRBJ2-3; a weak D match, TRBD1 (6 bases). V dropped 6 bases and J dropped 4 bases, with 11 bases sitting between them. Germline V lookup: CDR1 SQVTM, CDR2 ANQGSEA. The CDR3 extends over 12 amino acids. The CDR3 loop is CSVRTVSDTQYF. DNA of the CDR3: TGCAGCGTCCGGACAGTTTCAGATACGCAGTATTTT.

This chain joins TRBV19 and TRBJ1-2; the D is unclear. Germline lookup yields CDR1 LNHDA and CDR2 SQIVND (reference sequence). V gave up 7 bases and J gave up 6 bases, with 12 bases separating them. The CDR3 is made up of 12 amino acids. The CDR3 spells CASTTGWNGYTF. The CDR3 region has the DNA TGTGCCAGTACGACGGGCTGGAATGGCTACACCTTC.

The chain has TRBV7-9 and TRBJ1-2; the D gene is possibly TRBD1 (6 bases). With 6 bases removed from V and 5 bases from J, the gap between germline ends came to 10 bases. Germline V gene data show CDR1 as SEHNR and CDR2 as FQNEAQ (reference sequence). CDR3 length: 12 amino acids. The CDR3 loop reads CASRGTQYGYTF. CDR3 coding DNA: TGTGCCAGCAGGGGGACACAGTATGGCTACACCTTC.

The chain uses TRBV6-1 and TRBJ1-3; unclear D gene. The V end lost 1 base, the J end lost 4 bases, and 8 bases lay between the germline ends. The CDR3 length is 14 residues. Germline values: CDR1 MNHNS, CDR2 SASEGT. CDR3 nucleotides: TGTGCCAGCAGTGAAGAGTGGGTCGGAAACACCATATATTTT. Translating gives CASSEEWVGNTIYF.

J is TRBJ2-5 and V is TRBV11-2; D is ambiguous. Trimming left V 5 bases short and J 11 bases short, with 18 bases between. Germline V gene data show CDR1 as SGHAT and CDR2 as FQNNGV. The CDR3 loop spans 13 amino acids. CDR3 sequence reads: CASSPLSRTEQYF. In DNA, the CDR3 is TGTGCCAGCAGCCCACTAAGTCGAACGGAGCAGTACTTC. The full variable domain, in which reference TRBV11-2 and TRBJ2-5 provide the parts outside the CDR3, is EAGVAQSPRYKIIEKRQSVAFWCNPISGHATLYWYQQILGQGPKLLIQFQNNGVVDDSQLPKDRFSAERLKGVDSTLKIQPAKLEDSAVYLCASSPLSRTEQYFGPGTRLLVL.

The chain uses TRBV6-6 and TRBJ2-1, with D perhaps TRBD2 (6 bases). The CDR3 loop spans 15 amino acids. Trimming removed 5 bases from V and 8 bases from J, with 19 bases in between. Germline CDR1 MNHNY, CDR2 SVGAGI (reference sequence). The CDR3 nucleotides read TGTGCCAGCAGTCACGGGACGGGAGTTGGCTATGAGCAGTTCTTC. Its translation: CASSHGTGVGYEQFF.

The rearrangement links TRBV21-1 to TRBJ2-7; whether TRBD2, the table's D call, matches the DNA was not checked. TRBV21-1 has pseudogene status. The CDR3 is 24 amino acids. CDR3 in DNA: TGTGCCAGCAGCAAAAGGCCCTCTCAGTGGCTTAGCGGGAGGGTTCTTACCGGCTTTTACGAGCAGTACTTC. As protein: CASSKRPSQWLSGRVLTGFYEQYF.

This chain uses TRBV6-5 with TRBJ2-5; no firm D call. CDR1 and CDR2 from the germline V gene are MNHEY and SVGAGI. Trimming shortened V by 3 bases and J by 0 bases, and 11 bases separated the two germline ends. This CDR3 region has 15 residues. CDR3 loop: CASSYLSKYQETQYF. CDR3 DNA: TGTGCCAGCAGTTATTTGTCCAAGTACCAAGAGACCCAGTACTTC.

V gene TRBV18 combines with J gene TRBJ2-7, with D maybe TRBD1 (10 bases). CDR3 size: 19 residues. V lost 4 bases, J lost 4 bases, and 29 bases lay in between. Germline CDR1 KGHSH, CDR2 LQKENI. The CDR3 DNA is TGTGCCAGCTCACTAGCCGGGACAGGGGAGCTAGCGGGAAAGTACGAGCAGTACTTC. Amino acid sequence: CASSLAGTGELAGKYEQYF.

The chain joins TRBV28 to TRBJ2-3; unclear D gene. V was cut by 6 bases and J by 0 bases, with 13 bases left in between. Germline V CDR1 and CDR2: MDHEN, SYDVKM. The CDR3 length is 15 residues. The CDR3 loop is CASSLLTTSTDTQYF. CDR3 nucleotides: TGTGCCAGCAGCCTGCTTACGACTAGCACAGATACGCAGTATTTT.

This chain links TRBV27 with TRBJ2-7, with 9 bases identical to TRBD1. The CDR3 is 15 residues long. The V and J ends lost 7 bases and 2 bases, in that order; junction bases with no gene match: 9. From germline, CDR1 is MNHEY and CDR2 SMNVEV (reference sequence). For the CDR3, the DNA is TGTGCCAGCATTACCCCGGGACAGGGAGCCTACGAGCAGTACTTC. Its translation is CASITPGQGAYEQYF.

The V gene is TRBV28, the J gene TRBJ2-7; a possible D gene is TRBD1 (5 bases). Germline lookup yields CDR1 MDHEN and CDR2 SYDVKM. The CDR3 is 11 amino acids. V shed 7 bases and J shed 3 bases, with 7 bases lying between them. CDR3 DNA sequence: TGTGCCAGCATACAGGACTACGAGCAGTACTTC. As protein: CASIQDYEQYF.

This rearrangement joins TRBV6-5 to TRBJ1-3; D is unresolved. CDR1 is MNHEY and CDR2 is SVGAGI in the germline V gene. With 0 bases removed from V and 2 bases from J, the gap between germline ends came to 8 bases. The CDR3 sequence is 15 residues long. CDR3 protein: CASSYSERAGNTIYF. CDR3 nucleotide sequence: TGTGCCAGCAGTTACTCGGAAAGGGCTGGAAACACCATATATTTT.

CDR3 DNA sequence: TGTGCCAGCAGCCAAGATGCGGGAACTAGCACAGATACGCAGTATTTT. Amino acids: CASSQDAGTSTDTQYF. This sequence joins TRBV4-2 and TRBJ2-3, with a tentative D call TRBD2 (6 bases). V gave up 0 bases and J gave up 0 bases, with 10 bases separating them. Germline-derived CDR1 and CDR2 are LGHNA and YNFKEQ. This CDR3 has 16 residues.

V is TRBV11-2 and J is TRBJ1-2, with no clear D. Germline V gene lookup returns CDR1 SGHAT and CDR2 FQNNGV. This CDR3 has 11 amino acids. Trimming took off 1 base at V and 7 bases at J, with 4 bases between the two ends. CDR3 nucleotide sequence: TGTGCCAGCAGCTTAGTAGGTGGCTACACCTTC. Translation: CASSLVGGYTF.

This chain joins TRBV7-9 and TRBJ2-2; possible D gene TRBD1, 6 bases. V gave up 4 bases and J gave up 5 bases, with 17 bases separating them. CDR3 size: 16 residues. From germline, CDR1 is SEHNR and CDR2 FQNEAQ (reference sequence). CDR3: CASSSDRPETTGELFF. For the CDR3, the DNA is TGTGCCAGCAGCTCAGACAGGCCAGAAACAACCGGGGAGCTGTTTTTT.

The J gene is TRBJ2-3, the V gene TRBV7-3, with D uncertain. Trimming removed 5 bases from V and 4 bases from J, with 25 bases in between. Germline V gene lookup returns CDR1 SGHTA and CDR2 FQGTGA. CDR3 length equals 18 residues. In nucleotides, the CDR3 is TGTGCCAGCAGCCCCCAAGGTCCAGCCACGCCTATGTCAGATACGCAGTATTTT. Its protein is CASSPQGPATPMSDTQYF.

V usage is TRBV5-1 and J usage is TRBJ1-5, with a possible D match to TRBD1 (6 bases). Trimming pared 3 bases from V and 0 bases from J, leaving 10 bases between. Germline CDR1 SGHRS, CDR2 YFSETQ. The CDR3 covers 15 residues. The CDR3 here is CASSWGDNSNQPQHF. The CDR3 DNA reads TGCGCCAGCAGCTGGGGGGACAATAGCAATCAGCCCCAGCATTTT.

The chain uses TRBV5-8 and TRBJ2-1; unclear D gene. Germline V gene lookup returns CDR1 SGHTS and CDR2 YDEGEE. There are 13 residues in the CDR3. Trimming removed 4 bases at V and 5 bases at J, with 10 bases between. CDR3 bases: TGTGCCAGCAGCCACCTAGGGCACAATGAGCAGTTCTTC. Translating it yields CASSHLGHNEQFF.

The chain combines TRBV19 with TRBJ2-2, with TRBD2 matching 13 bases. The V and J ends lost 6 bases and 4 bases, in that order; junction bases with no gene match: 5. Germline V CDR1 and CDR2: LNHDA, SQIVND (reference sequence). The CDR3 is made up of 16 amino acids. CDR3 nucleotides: TGTGCCAGTAGGACTAGCGGGAGGAGTGGCACCGGGGAGCTGTTTTTT. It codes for CASRTSGRSGTGELFF. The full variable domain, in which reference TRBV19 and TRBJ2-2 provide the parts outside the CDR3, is DGGITQSPKYLFRKEGQNVTLSCEQNLNHDAMYWYRQDPGQGLRLIYYSQIVNDFQKGDIAEGYSVSREKKESFPLTVTSAQKNPTAFYLCASRTSGRSGTGELFFGEGSRLTVL.

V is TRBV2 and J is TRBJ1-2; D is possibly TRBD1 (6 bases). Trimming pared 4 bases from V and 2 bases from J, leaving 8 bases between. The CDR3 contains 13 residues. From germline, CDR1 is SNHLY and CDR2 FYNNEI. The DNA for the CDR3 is TGTGCCAGCAGTGGGACAGTGAACTATGGCTACACCTTC. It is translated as CASSGTVNYGYTF.

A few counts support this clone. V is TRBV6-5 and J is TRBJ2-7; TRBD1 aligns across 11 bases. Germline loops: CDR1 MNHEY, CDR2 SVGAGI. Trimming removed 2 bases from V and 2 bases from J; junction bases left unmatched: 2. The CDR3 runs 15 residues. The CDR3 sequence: CASSYGGQGAYEQYF. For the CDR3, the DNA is TGTGCCAGCAGTTACGGGGGACAGGGGGCCTACGAGCAGTACTTC.

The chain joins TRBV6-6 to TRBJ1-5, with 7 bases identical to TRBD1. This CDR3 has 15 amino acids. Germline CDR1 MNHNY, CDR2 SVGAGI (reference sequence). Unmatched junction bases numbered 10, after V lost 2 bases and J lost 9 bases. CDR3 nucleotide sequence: TGTGCCAGCAGTTACACACGACAGGGACTGGGGCCCCAGCATTTT. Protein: CASSYTRQGLGPQHF.

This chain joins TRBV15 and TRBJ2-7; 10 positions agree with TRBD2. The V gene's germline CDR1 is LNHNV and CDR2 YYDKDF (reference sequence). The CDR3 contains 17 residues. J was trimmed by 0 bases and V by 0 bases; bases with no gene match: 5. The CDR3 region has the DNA TGTGCCACCAGCAGAGATAGCGGGGGGCCCTACTCCTACGAGCAGTACTTC. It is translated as CATSRDSGGPYSYEQYF. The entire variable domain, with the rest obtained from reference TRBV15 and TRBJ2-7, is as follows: DAMVIQNPRYQVTQFGKPVTLSCSQTLNHNVMYWYQQKSSQAPKLLFHYYDKDFNNEADTPDNFQSRRPNTSFCFLDIRSPGLGDTAMYLCATSRDSGGPYSYEQYFGPGTRLTVT.

The CDR3 region is CASSHVGGQGDYTF. CDR3 bases: TGCGCCAGCAGCCACGTGGGGGGACAGGGGGACTACACCTTC. This chain joins TRBV4-1 and TRBJ1-2, with TRBD1 identical over 11 bases. Unmatched junction bases numbered 7, after V lost 3 bases and J lost 10 bases. Germline loops: CDR1 MGHRA, CDR2 YSYEKL. This CDR3 region has 14 residues.

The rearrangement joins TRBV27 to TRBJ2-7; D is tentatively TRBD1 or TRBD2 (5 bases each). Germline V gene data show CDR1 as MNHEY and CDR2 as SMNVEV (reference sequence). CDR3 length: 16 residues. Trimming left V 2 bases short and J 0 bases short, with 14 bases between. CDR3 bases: TGTGCCAGCAGTTTAGGGGGTGAAGCCGCCTCCTACGAGCAGTACTTC. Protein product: CASSLGGEAASYEQYF.